Shown below are 10 T cell receptor beta chains from a single sample sequenced in a study of shared clonotypes between healthy human individuals. The table came from immunoSEQ multiplex PCR; TCRdb's copy has only in-frame clones and leaves some out. The sample includes over 400,000 clones, roughly 80% of them seen just once. Sequenced material: PBMCs. Source of these receptors: a woman between 40 and 55 years old in good health. Some clones in this sample may be carry-over from other donors' samples.

The genes are TRBV18 and TRBJ1-1; no reliable D call. Between the trimmed V and J ends, which lost 0 bases and 2 bases, there was a span of 7 bases. The CDR3 contains 14 residues. In germline, CDR1 is KGHSH, CDR2 LQKENI. This chain's CDR3 is CASSPPTDNTEAFF. The DNA for the CDR3 is TGTGCCAGCTCACCACCAACGGATAACACTGAAGCTTTCTTT.

The rearrangement joins TRBV11-2 to TRBJ2-1, with D perhaps TRBD1 or TRBD2 (6 bases each). This CDR3 is built from 16 residues. The ends were cut back, 1 base at V and 9 bases at J, with 19 bases in the middle. The germline V gene encodes CDR1 SGHAT and CDR2 FQNNGV. CDR3 sequence reads: CASSLGLGGGASEQFF. DNA for the CDR3: TGTGCCAGCAGCTTAGGGCTAGGAGGGGGAGCAAGTGAGCAGTTCTTC.

In its sample, this clone was seen many times. The V and J genes are TRBV7-9 and TRBJ1-4; D ambiguous. CDR1 is SEHNR and CDR2 is FQNEAQ in the germline V gene (reference sequence). CDR3 length equals 16 residues. V gave up 2 bases and J gave up 1 base, with 11 bases separating them. The chain's CDR3 is CASSLTGGGTNEKLFF. DNA for the CDR3: TGTGCCAGCAGCTTAACCGGTGGCGGAACTAATGAAAAACTGTTTTTT.

J is TRBJ2-3 and V is TRBV13, with 13 bases lining up with TRBD2. The CDR3 is 17 residues long. V dropped 2 bases and J dropped 5; count of bases not matched to a gene: 7. Germline lookup yields CDR1 PRHDT and CDR2 FYEKMQ (reference sequence). CDR3 nucleotides: TGTGCCAGCAGCTTACGACTAGCGGGAGGCCGGGGAGATACGCAGTATTTT. It encodes CASSLRLAGGRGDTQYF.

The chain carries TRBV7-8 and TRBJ2-3; no firm D call. The CDR3 is 14 amino acids. The V and J ends lost 3 bases and 4 bases respectively, with 11 bases between them. The germline V gene has CDR1 SGHVS and CDR2 FQNEAQ. This CDR3 is CASSLSRSSDTQYF. Here the CDR3 DNA reads TGTGCCAGCAGCTTGTCGAGAAGCTCAGATACGCAGTATTTT.

V gene TRBV15 combines with J gene TRBJ2-4; D is ambiguous. V gave up 2 bases and J gave up 0 bases, with 14 bases separating them. The CDR3 has 17 residues. Germline V gene sequence: CDR1 LNHNV, CDR2 YYDKDF (reference sequence). The CDR3 DNA is TGTGCCACCAGCAGAAATAGACTCGCACTAGCCAAAAACATTCAGTACTTC. Amino acids: CATSRNRLALAKNIQYF.

The rearrangement uses TRBV11-3 and TRBJ2-1; 13 bases are shared with TRBD2. The CDR3 is 16 amino acids. Germline V lookup: CDR1 SGHNT, CDR2 YENEEA. With V trimmed by 5 bases and J by 8 bases, 9 bases remained unmatched. The CDR3 DNA reads as TGTGCCAGCAGCACTGGACTAGCGGGAGTAGGCTATGAGCAGTTCTTC. Its protein is CASSTGLAGVGYEQFF.

The V and J genes are TRBV28 and TRBJ2-4; 7 nucleotides match TRBD1. The germline V gene encodes CDR1 MDHEN and CDR2 SYDVKM. The junction had 5 bases not matched to a gene; V was cut back by 3 bases and J by 0 bases. This CDR3 region has 16 residues. The CDR3 DNA is TGTGCCAGCAGTTTGGGACAGCCGGGAGCCAAAAACATTCAGTACTTC. Translation gives CASSLGQPGAKNIQYF.

The gene calls are TRBV29-1 and TRBJ2-1; D unresolved. CDR1 and CDR2 from the germline V gene are SQVTM and ANQGSEA. The length of the CDR3 is 13 residues. Trimming shortened V by 7 bases and J by 0 bases, and 10 bases separated the two germline ends. This chain's CDR3 is CSAPISSYNEQFF. The CDR3 bases are TGCAGCGCCCCGATTAGCTCCTACAATGAGCAGTTCTTC.

The V and J genes are TRBV28 and TRBJ2-7, with 10 bases that match TRBD1. Germline-derived CDR1 and CDR2 are MDHEN and SYDVKM. Trimming removed 7 bases from V and 4 bases from J; junction bases left unmatched: 4. This CDR3 region has 13 residues. DNA of the CDR3: TGTGCCAGCACTGACAGGGGGCGGTACGAGCAGTACTTC. Its protein product is CASTDRGRYEQYF.